Reported below is one T cell receptor beta chain. Its antigen is undetermined. This may be a read error, as it is one base from a much larger clone. TCRbeta libraries were built with three rounds of nested PCR, modified from ARM-PCR. TCRdb reprocessed the multiplex PCR reads via MiXCR and lists one record per CDR3 protein. There are over 100,000 distinct CDR3 sequences in the sample; over 55% occur only once, and 15% to 20% lies in the top ten. This sample's RNA came from whole unsorted tissue. The normal lung tissue was taken more than 3 cm from the tumor edge. The sample is drawn from a study of tumor and adjacent non-tumor tissue in lung cancer. About the study: The patients, roughly 10 men and 5 women, were about 31 to 76 with stage I to III disease. General study results and limits: Significantly higher TCR diversity was found in tumor than normal lung. Top 100 clones took a larger repertoire share in normal lung.

V was pared by 11 bases and J by 4 bases, with 20 bases between. CDR1 is MNHEY, CDR2 SVGEGT, per germline. The CDR3 runs 14 residues. The TCR sequence derives from a man between 60 and 75 years old with non-small cell lung cancer. The sample comprised distant non-tumor lung tissue. The chain uses TRBV6-2 or TRBV6-3 and TRBJ2-5; D possibly corresponds to TRBD2 (6 bases). The CDR3 here is CAGELLRGGETQYF. The CDR3 nucleotides are TGTGCCGGCGAACTACTACGGGGAGGAGAGACCCAGTACTTC.